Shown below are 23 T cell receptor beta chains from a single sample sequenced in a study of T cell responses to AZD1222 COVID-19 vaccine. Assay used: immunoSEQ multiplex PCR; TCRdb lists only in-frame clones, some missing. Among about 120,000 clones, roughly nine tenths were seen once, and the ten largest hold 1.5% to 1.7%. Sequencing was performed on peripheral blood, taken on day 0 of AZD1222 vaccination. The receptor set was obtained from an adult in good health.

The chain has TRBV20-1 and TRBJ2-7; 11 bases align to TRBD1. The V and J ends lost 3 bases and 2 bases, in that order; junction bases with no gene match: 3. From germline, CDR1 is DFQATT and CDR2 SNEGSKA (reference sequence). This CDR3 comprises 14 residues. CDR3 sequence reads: CSASRTGGTYEQYF. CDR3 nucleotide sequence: TGCAGTGCTAGTCGGACAGGGGGCACCTACGAGCAGTACTTC.

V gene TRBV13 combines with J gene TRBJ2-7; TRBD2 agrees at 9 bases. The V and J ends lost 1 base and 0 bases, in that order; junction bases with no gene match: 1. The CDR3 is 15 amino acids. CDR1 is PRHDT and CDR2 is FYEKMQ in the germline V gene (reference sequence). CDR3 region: CASSLVSGSSYEQYF. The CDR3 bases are TGTGCCAGCAGCTTAGTTAGCGGGAGCTCCTACGAGCAGTACTTC.

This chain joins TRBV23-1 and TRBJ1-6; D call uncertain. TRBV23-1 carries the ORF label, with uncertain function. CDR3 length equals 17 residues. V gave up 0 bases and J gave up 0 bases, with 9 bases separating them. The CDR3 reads CASSQSKDSSYNSPLHF. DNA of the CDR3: TGCGCCAGCAGTCAATCGAAGGATAGCTCCTATAATTCACCCCTCCACTTT.

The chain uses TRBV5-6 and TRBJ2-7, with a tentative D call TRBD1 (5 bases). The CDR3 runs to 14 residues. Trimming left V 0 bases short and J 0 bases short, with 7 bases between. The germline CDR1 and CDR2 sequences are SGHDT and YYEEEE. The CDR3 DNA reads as TGTGCCAGCAGCTTGGCAGGGAACTCCTACGAGCAGTACTTC. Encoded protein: CASSLAGNSYEQYF.

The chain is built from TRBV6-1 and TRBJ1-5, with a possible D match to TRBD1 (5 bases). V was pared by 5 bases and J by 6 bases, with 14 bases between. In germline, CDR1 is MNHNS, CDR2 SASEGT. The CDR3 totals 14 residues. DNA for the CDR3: TGTGCCAGCAGTCACGGGGGGGGTGGTCAGCCCCAGCATTTT. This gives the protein CASSHGGGGQPQHF.

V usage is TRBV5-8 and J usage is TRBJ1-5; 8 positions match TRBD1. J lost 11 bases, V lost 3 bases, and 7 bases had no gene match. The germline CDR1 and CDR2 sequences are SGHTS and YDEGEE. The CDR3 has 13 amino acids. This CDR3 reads CASSYDRGRAQHF. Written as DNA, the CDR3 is TGTGCCAGCAGCTACGACAGGGGCCGGGCCCAGCATTTT.

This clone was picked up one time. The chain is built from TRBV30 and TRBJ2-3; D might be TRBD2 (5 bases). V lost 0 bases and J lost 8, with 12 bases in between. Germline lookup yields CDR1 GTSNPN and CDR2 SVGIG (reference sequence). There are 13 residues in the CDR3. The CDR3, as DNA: TGTGCCTGGAGTGTGGAGAGGGTCGCTACGCAGTATTTT. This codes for CAWSVERVATQYF.

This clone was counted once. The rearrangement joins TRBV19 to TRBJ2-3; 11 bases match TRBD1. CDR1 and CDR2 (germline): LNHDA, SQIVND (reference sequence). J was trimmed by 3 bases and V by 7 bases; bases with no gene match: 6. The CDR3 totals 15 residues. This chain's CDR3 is CASTRTGGATDTQYF. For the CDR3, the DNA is TGTGCCAGTACCCGGACAGGGGGCGCGACAGATACGCAGTATTTT.

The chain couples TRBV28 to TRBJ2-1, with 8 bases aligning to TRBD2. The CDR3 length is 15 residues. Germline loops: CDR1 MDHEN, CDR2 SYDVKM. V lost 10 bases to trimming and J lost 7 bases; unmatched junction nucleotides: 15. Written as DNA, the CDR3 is TGTGCCACCAAGAACCTAGCGGGTTATTGGAATGAGCAGTTCTTC. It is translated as CATKNLAGYWNEQFF.

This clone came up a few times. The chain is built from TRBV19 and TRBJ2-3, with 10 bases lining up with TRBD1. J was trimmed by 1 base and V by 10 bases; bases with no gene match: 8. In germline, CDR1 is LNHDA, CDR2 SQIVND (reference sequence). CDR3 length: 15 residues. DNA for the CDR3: TGTGCCACCTGGGGGGGGACAGGGGGCACAGATACGCAGTATTTT. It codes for CATWGGTGGTDTQYF.

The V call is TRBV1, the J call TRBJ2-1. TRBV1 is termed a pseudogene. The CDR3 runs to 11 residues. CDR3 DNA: TGCACCAGCAGCCAAGAAAATGAGCAGTTCTTC. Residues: CTSSQENEQFF.

The CDR3 DNA follows: TGTGCCAGCAGTTCGGGAGGGTTTGGGGTCTACGAGCAGTACTTC. Translating gives CASSSGGFGVYEQYF. V and J are TRBV28 and TRBJ2-7; TRBD2 agrees at 8 bases. The CDR3 is 15 residues long. The trim removed 4 bases at V and 3 bases at J, leaving 8 bases unmatched. CDR1 MDHEN and CDR2 SYDVKM come from the germline V gene.

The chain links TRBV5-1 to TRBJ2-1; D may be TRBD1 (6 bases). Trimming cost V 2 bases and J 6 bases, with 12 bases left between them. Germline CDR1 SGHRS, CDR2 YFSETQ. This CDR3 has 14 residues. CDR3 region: CASSFGQSRNEQFF. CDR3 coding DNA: TGCGCCAGCAGCTTCGGACAGTCGCGCAATGAGCAGTTCTTC.

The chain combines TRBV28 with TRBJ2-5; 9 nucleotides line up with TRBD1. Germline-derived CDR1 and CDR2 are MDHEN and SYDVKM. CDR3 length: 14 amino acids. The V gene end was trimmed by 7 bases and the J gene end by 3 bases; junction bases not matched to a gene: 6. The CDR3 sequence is CASNEQGAEETQYF. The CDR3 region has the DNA TGTGCCAGCAACGAACAGGGGGCAGAAGAGACCCAGTACTTC.

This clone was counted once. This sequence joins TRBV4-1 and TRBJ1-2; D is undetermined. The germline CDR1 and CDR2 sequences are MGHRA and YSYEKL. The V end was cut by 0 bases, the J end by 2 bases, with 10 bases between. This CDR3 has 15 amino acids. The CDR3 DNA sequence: TGCGCCAGCAGCCAAGATCGGGAACAAAACTATGGCTACACCTTC. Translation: CASSQDREQNYGYTF.

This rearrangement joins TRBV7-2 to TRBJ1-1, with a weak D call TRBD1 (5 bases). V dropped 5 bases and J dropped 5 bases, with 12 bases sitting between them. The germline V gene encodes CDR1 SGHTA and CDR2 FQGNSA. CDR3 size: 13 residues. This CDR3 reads CASSRDRLTEAFF. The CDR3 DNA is TGTGCCAGCAGCCGGGACCGTTTGACTGAAGCTTTCTTT. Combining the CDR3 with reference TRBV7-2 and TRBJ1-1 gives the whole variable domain GAGVSQSPSNKVTEKGKDVELRCDPISGHTALYWYRQSLGQGLEFLIYFQGNSAPDKSGLPSDRFSAERTGGSVSTLTIQRTQQEDSAVYLCASSRDRLTEAFFGQGTRLTVV.

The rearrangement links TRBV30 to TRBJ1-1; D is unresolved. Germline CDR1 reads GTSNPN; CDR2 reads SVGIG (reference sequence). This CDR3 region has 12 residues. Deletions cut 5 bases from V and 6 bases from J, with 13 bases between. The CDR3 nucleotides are TGTGCCTGGTCAGGCCCGGGCGCTGAAGCTTTCTTT. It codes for CAWSGPGAEAFF.

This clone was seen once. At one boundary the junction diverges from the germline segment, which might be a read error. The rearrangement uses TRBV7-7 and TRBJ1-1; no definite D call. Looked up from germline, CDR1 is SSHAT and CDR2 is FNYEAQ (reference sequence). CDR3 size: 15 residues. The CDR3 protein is CASSPVLGGNTEAFF. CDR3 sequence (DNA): TGTGCTAGCAGCCCTGTTTTAGGCGGGAACACTGAAGCTTTCTTT.

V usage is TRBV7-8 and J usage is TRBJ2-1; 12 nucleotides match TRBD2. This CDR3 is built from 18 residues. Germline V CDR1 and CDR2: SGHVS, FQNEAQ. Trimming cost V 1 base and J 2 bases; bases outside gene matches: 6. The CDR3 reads CASSLGTSGTVTYNEQFF. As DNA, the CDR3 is TGTGCCAGCAGCTTAGGGACTAGCGGGACTGTTACCTACAATGAGCAGTTCTTC.

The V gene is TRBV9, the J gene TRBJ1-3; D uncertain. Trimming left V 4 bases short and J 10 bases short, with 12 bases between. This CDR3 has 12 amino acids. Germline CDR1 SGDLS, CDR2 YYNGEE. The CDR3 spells CASSPSQATIYF. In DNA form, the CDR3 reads TGTGCCAGCAGCCCGAGCCAGGCTACCATATATTTT.

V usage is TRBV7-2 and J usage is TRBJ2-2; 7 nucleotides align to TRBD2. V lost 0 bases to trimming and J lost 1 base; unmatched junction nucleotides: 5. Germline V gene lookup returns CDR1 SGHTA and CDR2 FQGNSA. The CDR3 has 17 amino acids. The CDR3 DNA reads TGTGCCAGCAGCTTAGCGTGGGACTACTTGAACACCGGGGAGCTGTTTTTT. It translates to CASSLAWDYLNTGELFF.

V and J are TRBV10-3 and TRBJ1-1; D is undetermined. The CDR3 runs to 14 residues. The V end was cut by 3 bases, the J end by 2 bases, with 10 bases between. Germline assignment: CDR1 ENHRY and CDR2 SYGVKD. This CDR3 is CAISDEIINTEAFF. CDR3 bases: TGTGCCATCAGTGATGAAATAATCAACACTGAAGCTTTCTTT.

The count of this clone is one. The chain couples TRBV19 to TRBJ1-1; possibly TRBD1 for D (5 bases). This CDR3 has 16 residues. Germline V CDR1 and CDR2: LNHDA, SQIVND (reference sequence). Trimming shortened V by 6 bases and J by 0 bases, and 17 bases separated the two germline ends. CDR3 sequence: CASSRLGDYMNTEAFF. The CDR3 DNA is TGTGCCAGTAGCCGGTTAGGGGACTACATGAACACTGAAGCTTTCTTT.